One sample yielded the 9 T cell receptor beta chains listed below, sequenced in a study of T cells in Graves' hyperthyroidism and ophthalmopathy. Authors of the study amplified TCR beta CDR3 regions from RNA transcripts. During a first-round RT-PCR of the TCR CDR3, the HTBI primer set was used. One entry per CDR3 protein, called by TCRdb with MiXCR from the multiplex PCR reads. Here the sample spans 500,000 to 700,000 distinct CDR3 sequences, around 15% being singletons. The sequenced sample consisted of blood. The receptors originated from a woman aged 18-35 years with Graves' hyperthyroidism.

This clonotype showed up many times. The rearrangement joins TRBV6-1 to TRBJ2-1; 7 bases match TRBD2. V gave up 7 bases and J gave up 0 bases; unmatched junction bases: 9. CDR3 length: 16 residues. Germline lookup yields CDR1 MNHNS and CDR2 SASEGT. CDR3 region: CASIHPTGGSYNEQFF. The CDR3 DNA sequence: TGTGCCAGCATCCACCCGACGGGGGGCTCCTACAATGAGCAGTTCTTC.

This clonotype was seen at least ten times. The CDR3 coding sequence is TGTGCCAGCAGGGGGCCGGGGGCTGAAAACATTCAGTACTTC. Translation gives CASRGPGAENIQYF. The chain has TRBV28 and TRBJ2-4; perhaps D is TRBD1 or TRBD2 (6 bases each). The CDR3 is 14 residues long. V was shortened by 6 bases and J by 5 bases, with 14 bases between the two germline ends. CDR1 MDHEN and CDR2 SYDVKM come from the germline V gene. Variable domain in full (rest from reference TRBV28 and TRBJ2-4): DVKVTQSSRYLVKRTGEKVFLECVQDMDHENMFWYRQDPGLGLRLIYFSYDVKMKEKGDIPEGYSVSREKKERFSLILESASTNQTSMYLCASRGPGAENIQYFGAGTRLSVL.

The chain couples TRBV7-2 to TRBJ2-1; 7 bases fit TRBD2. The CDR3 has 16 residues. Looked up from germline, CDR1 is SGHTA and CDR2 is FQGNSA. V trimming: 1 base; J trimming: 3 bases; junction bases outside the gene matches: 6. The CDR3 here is CASSLVIGTNYNEQFF. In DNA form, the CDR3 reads TGTGCCAGCAGCTTAGTGATCGGGACTAACTACAATGAGCAGTTCTTC.

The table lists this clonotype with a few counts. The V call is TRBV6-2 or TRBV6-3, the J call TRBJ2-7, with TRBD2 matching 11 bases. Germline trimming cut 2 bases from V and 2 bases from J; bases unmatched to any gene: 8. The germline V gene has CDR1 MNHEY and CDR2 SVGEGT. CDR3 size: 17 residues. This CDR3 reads CASSYPGLAENPYEQYF. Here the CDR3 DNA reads TGTGCCAGCAGTTACCCGGGACTAGCGGAGAACCCCTACGAGCAGTACTTC.

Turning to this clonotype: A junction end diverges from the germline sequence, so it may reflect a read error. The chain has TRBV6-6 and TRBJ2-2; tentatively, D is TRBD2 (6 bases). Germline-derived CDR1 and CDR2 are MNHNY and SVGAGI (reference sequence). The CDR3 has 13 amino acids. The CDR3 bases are TGTGCCAGCAGTTACTCGAACGGCGGGGAGGTGTTTTTT. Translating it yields CASSYSNGGEVFF.

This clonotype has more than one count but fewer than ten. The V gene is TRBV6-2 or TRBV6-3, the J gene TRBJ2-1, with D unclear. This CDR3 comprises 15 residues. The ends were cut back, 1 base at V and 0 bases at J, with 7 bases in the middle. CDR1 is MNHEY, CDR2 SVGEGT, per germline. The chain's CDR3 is CASSYYGDSYNEQFF. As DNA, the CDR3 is TGTGCCAGCAGTTACTATGGGGACTCCTACAATGAGCAGTTCTTC.

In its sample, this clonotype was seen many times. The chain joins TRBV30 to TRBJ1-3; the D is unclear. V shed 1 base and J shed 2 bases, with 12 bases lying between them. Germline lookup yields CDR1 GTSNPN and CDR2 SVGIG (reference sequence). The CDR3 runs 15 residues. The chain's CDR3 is CAWSEVGLAGNTIYF. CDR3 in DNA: TGTGCCTGGAGTGAGGTGGGGTTGGCTGGAAACACCATATATTTT.

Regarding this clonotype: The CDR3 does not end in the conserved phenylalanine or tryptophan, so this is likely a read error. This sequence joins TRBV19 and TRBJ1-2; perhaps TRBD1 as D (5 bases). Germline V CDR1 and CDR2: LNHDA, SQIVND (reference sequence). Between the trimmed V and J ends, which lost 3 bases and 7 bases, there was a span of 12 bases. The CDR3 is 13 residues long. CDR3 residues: CASSMEGRLGYTL. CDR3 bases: TGTGCCAGTAGTATGGAGGGGCGACTTGGCTACACCCTC.

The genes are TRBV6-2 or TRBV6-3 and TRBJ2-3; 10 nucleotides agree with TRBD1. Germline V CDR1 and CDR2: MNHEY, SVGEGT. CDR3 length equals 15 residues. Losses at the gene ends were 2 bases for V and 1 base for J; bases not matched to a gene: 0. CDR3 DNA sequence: TGTGCCAGCAGTTACGGGACAGGGGGCACAGATACGCAGTATTTT. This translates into CASSYGTGGTDTQYF.